Reported below is one TCR beta chain. The antigen is unknown. The data were obtained in a study of glioma-infiltrating T cells after dendritic cell vaccination. Study background: Dendritic cell vaccination trial patients had either newly diagnosed or recurrent glioblastoma.

Looked up from germline, CDR1 is MNHEY and CDR2 is SVGAGI. The CDR3 length is 13 residues. Trimming stripped 5 bases from V and 9 bases from J, with 16 bases between. The sample's time point: after dendritic cell vaccination, including at tumor progression/relapse. Study findings and constraints: TCR clonality showed no direct relationship with survival.

The immunoSEQ assay amplified TCRB CDR3 from up to roughly 2 ug DNA. The primer mix had 60 V beta and 13 J beta primers. Some clones are missing from TCRdb's copy, which holds only in-frame ones; the method was immunoSEQ multiplex PCR. Seen here are tens of thousands of clones, 85% observed once, and the top ten hold about 8.5%. The sample consisted of blood, taken after dendritic cell vaccination. The sequence derives from a human donor with glioblastoma. The chain uses TRBV6-5 and TRBJ1-1; D not resolved. The CDR3 DNA is TGTGCCAGCAGTATAGGAGAGGTCGCTCAAGCTTTCTTT. Translation gives CASSIGEVAQAFF.